Listed below are T cell receptor beta chains from one sample, sequenced in a study of blood T cells in healthy people across ages. TCRdb redid the calling of the 5' RACE reads with MiXCR, one entry per CDR3 protein. Among about 940,000 distinct CDR3 sequences listed, roughly 48% were seen once. Sequenced sample: blood. These receptors all stem from a man aged 25 to 40 in good health. Each CDR3 is given with its conserved first and last residue. Each record gives: clone size, D gene, CDR3 length, V gene, CDR3 protein. The D gene is left open where the match is weak. A row's size may be missing; if present it is once, few, many or a size class.

>many|-|14|TRBV6-2/TRBV6-3
CASSPRTTQETQYF
>few|-|14|TRBV10-3
CAISESGVRETQYF
>once|-|16|TRBV12-3/TRBV12-4
CASIKGGTISTDTQYF
>-|-|13|TRBV25-1
CAAQQGSTDTQYF
>few|-|13|TRBV6-1
CASSEREGVTQYF
>few|-|13|TRBV6-1
CASSGPGVYGYTF
>few|-|13|TRBV9
CASSVAGLGEQYF
>-|-|15|TRBV6-2/TRBV6-3
CASTTSGVGNQPQHF
>-|-|16|TRBV15
CATSRDARESNQPQHF
>many|TRBD1|14|TRBV13
CASSFSGGSSPLHF
>few|TRBD2|16|TRBV7-8
CASSLGVQRGGNEQFF
>-|TRBD1|14|TRBV11-1
CASSPGTDSYGQYF
>-|TRBD1|14|TRBV7-8
CASSSTGAGNTIYF
>once|-|19|TRBV5-1
CASSLWSLDREGDPYEQYF
>few|-|15|TRBV6-1
CASSERAGGSYEQYF
>-|-|15|TRBV9
CASSVGRVRTDTQYF
>-|-|13|TRBV4-2
CASSQDRRRDLHF
>-|-|15|TRBV4-2
CASSQYLGGDYGYTF
>-|-|16|TRBV2
CASRPSVRGSTDTQYF
>many|-|15|TRBV2
CASTLRQRVQETQYF
>-|-|14|TRBV20-1
CSALPGTGAYEQYF
>-|-|15|TRBV29-1
CSVEDLICFTGELFF
>-|-|14|TRBV27
CASSLIRGIDTQYF
>-|TRBD2|17|TRBV7-3
CASSLMSSGAATDTQYF
>-|-|16|TRBV3-1
CASSQESPASTDTQYF
>-|-|13|TRBV11-3
CASREAGSATQYF
>once|-|14|TRBV7-2
CASSADRLVGGYTF
>many|-|14|TRBV3-1
CASSQERGNSPLHF
>-|-|13|TRBV15
CATTSTGDNEQFF
>-|TRBD2|15|TRBV28
CAILSGGLSYNEQFF
>-|TRBD2|18|TRBV5-1
CASSLLGLAGGHRNEQFF
>-|TRBD1|16|TRBV4-1
CASSQDSQGARYGYTF
>few|TRBD1|14|TRBV7-9
CASGTGIIPYEQYF
>few|-|15|TRBV7-2
CASSLNPRGTDTQYF
>-|TRBD1|16|TRBV7-8
CASSLARGGASYGYTF
>-|-|14|TRBV7-3
CASSLGGAHNEQFF
>-|-|14|TRBV28
CASSVVDTVYEQYF
>once|TRBD2|19|TRBV12-3/TRBV12-4
CASSRLTSGGLSGANALTF
>-|TRBD1|14|TRBV16
CASSQGQGDTGYTF
>-|-|14|TRBV12-3/TRBV12-4
CASRGPPPLDGYTF
>-|-|12|TRBV6-5
CASSYKGIEQFF
>-|-|10|TRBV28
CASGSFEQYF
>-|-|13|TRBV19
CASNQVGGVGYTF
>-|TRBD1|16|TRBV6-1
CASSELGQLINQPQHF
>-|-|12|TRBV20-1
CSAGSGLYGYTF